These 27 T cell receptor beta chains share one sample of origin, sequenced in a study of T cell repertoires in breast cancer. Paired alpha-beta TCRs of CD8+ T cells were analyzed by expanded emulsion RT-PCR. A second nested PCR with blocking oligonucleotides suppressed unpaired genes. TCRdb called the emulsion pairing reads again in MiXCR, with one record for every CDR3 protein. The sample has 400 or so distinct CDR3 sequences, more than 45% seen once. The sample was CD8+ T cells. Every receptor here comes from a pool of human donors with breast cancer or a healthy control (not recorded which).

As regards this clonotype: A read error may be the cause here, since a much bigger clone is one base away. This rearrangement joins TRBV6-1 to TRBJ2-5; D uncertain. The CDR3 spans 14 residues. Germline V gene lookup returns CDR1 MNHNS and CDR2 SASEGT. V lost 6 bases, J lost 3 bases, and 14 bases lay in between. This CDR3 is CASRPRATKETQYF. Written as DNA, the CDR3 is TGTGCCAGCAGGCCTCGAGCGACCAAAGAGACCCAGTACTTC.

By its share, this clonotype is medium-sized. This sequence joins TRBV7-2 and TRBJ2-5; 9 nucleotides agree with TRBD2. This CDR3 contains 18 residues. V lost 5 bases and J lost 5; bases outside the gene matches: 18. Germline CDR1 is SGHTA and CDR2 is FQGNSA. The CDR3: CASSGPGRLAGYLETQYF. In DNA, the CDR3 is TGTGCCAGCAGCGGTCCCGGGCGGCTAGCGGGGTATCTTGAGACCCAGTACTTC.

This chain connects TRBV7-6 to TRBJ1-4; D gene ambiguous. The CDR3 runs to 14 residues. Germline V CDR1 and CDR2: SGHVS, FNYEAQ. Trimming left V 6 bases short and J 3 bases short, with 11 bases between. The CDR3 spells CASSALPANEKLFF. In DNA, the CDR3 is TGTGCCAGCAGTGCACTGCCGGCTAATGAAAAACTGTTTTTT.

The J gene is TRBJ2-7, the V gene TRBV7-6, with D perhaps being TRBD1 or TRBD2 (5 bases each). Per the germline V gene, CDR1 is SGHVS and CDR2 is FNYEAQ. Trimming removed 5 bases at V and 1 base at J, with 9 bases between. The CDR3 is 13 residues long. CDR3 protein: CASSRGPSYEQYF. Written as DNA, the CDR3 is TGTGCCAGCAGCCGGGGCCCGTCCTACGAGCAGTACTTC. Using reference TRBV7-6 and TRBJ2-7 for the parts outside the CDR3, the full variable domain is GAGVSQSPRYKVTKRGQDVALRCDPISGHVSLYWYRQALGQGPEFLTYFNYEAQQDKSGLPNDRFSAERPEGSISTLTIQRTEQRDSAMYRCASSRGPSYEQYFGPGTRLTVT.

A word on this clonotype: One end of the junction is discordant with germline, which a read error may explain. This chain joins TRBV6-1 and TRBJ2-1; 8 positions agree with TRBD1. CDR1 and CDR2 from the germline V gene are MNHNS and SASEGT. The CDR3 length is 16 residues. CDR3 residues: CASSEAETGAYNEQFF. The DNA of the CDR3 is TGTGCCAGCAGTGAAGCTGAGACAGGGGCCTACAATGAGCAGTTCTTT.

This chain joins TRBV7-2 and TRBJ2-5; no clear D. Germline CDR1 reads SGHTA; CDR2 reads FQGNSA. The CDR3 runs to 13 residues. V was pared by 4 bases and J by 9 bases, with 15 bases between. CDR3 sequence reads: CASSSSWIVAQYF. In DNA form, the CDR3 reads TGTGCCAGCAGCTCCTCTTGGATAGTGGCCCAGTACTTC. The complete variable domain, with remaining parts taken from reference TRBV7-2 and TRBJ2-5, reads GAGVSQSPSNKVTEKGKDVELRCDPISGHTALYWYRQSLGQGLEFLIYFQGNSAPDKSGLPSDRFSAERTGGSVSTLTIQRTQQEDSAVYLCASSSSWIVAQYFGPGTRLLVL.

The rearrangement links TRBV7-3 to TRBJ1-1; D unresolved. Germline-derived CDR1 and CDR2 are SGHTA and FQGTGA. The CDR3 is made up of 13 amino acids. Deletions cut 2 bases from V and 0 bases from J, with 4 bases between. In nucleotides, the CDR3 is TGTGCCAGCAGCTTACAGGTGAACACTGAAGCTTTCTTT. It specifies CASSLQVNTEAFF. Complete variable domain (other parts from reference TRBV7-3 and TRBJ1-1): GAGVSQTPSNKVTEKGKYVELRCDPISGHTALYWYRQSLGQGPEFLIYFQGTGAADDSGLPNDRFFAVRPEGSVSTLKIQRTERGDSAVYLCASSLQVNTEAFFGQGTRLTVV.

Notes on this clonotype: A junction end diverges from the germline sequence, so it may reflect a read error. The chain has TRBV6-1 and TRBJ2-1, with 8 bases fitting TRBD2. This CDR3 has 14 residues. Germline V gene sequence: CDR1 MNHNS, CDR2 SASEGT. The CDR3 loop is CASNGRAIEKEQFF. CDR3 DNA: TGTGCAAGCAACGGGAGGGCCATTGAAAAGGAGCAGTTCTTC.

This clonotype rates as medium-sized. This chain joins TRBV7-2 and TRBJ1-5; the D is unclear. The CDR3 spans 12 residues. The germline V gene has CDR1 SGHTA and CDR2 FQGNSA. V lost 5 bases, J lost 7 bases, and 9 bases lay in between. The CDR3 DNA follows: TGTGCCAGCAGCGGCGCAGAGCAGCCCCAGCATTTT. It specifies CASSGAEQPQHF.

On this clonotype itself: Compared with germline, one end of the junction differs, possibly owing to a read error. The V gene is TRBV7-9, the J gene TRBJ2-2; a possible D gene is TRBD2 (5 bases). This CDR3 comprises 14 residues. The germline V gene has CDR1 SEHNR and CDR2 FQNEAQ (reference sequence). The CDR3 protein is CASSPRANTGELLF. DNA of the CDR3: TGCGCCAGCAGCCCACGGGCGAACACCGGGGAGCTGCTTTTT.

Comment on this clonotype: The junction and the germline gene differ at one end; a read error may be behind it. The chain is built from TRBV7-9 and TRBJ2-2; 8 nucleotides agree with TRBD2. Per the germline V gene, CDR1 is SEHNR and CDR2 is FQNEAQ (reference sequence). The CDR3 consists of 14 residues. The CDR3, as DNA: TGTGCCAGCAGCCTAGCGGGGAACACCGGGGAGCTGTTTTTT. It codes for CASSLAGNTGELFF.

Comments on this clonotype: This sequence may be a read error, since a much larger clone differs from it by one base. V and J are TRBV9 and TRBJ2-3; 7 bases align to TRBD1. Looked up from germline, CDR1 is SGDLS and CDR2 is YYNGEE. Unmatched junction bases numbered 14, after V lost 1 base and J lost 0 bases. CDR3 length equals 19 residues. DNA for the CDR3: TGTGCCAGCAGCGTAAGCTTGAAGGGGGCTGAACCTAGCACAGATACGCAGTATTTT. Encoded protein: CASSVSLKGAEPSTDTQYF.

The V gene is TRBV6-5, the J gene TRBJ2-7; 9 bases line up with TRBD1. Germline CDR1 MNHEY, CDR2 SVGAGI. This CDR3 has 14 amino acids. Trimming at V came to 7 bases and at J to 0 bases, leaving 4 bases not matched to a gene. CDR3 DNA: TGTGCCAGCACCGCGGGACAGGGCTCCTACGAGCAGTACTTC. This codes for CASTAGQGSYEQYF.

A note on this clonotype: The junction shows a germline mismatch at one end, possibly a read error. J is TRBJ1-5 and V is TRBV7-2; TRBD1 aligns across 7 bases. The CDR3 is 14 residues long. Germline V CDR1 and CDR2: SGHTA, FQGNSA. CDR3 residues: CAGSRQGSNRPQHF. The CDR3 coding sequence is TGTGCCGGCAGCCGACAGGGCAGCAATCGGCCCCAGCATTTT.

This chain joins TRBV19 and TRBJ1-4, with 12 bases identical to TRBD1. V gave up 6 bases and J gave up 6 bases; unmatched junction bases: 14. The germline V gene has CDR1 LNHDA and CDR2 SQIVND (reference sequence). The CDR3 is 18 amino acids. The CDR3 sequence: CASRPRDRGRTLDEKLFF. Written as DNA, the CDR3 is TGTGCCAGTAGACCCCGGGACAGGGGGCGGACCCTGGATGAAAAACTGTTTTTT.

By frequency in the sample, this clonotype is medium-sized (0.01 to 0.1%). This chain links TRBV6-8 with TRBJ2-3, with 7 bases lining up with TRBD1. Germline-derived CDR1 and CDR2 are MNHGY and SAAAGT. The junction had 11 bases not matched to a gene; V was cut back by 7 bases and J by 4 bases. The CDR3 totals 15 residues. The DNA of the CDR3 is TGTGCCAGCACCAAAGGGCGACAGGGTTCAGATACGCAGTATTTT. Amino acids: CASTKGRQGSDTQYF.

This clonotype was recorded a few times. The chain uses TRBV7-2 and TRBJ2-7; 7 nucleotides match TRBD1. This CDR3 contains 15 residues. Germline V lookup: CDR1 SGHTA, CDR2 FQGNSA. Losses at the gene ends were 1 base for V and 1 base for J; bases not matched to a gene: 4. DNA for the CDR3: TGTGCCAGCAGCTTAGGACAGGGAACTTCCTACGAGCAGTACTTC. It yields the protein CASSLGQGTSYEQYF.

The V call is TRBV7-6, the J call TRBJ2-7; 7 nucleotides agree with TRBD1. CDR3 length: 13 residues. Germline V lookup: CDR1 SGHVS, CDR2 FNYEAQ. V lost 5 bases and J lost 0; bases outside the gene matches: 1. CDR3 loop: CASSRDSSYEQYF. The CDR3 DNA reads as TGTGCCAGCAGCAGGGACAGCTCCTACGAGCAGTACTTC.

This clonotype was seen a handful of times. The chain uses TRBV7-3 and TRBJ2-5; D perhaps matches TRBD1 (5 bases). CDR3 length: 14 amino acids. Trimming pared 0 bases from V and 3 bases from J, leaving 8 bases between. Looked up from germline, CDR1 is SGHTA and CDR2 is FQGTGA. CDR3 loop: CASSLTGAEETQYF. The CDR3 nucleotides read TGTGCCAGCAGCTTAACAGGGGCGGAAGAGACCCAGTACTTC.

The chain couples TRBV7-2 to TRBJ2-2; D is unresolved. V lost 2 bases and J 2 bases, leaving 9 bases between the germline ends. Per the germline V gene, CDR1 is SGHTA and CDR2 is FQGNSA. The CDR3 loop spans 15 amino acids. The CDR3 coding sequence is TGTGCCAGCAGCTTATCCCTTTTAAACACCGGGGAGCTGTTTTTT. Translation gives CASSLSLLNTGELFF.

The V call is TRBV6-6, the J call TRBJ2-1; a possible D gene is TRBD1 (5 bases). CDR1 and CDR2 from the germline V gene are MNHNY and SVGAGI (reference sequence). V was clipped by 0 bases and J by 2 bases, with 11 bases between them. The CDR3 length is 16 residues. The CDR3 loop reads CASSYSAREAYNEQFF. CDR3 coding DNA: TGTGCCAGCAGTTACTCGGCCAGGGAAGCCTACAATGAGCAGTTCTTC.

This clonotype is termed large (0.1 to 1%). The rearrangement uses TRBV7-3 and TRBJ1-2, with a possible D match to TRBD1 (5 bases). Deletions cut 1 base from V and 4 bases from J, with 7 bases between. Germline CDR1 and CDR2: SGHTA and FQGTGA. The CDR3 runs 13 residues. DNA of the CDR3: TGTGCCAGCAGCTTAAACGGGGGCTATGGCTACACCTTC. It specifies CASSLNGGYGYTF.

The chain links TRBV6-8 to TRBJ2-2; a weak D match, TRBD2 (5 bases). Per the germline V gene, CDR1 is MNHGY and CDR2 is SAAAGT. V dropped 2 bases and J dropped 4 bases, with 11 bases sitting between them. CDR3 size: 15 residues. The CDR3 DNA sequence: TGTGCCAGCAGTTACCCTGGAGGTGGCACCGGGGAGCTGTTTTTT. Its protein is CASSYPGGGTGELFF.

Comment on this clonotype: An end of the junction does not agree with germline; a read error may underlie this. The DNA for the CDR3 is TGTGCCAGCAGCTTAGGCGTCGACAATGAGCTGTTCTTC. It codes for CASSLGVDNELFF. The chain combines TRBV7-3 with TRBJ2-1; D not resolved. Germline V gives CDR1 SGHTA, CDR2 FQGTGA. The CDR3 is made up of 13 amino acids. The variable domain in full, with the rest retrieved from reference TRBV7-3 and TRBJ2-1, is GAGVSQTPSNKVTEKGKYVELRCDPISGHTALYWYRQSLGQGPEFLIYFQGTGAADDSGLPNDRFFAVRPEGSVSTLKIQRTERGDSAVYLCASSLGVDNELFFGPGTRLTVL.

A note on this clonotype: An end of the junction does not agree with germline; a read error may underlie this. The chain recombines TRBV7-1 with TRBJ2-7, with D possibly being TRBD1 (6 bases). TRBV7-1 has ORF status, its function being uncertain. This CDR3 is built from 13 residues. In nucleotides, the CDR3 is TGTGCCAGCCGCCCCCGGACAGAGTACGAGCCGTACTTC. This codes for CASRPRTEYEPYF.

This chain's CDR3 is CASSTRKGYEQYF. The DNA of the CDR3 is TGTGCCAGCAGCACACGGAAAGGGTACGAGCAGTACTTC. The chain has TRBV7-2 and TRBJ2-7, with D hard to call. Germline CDR1 is SGHTA and CDR2 is FQGNSA. The length of the CDR3 is 13 residues. Trimming stripped 5 bases from V and 4 bases from J, with 12 bases between. Combining the CDR3 with reference TRBV7-2 and TRBJ2-7 gives the whole variable domain GAGVSQSPSNKVTEKGKDVELRCDPISGHTALYWYRQSLGQGLEFLIYFQGNSAPDKSGLPSDRFSAERTGGSVSTLTIQRTQQEDSAVYLCASSTRKGYEQYFGPGTRLTVT.

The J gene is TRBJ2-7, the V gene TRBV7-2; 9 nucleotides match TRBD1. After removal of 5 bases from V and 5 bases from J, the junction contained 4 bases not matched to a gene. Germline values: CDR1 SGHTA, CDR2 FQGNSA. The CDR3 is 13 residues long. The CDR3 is CASSQRTGDEQYF. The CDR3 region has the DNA TGTGCCAGCAGCCAAAGGACAGGGGACGAGCAGTACTTC.